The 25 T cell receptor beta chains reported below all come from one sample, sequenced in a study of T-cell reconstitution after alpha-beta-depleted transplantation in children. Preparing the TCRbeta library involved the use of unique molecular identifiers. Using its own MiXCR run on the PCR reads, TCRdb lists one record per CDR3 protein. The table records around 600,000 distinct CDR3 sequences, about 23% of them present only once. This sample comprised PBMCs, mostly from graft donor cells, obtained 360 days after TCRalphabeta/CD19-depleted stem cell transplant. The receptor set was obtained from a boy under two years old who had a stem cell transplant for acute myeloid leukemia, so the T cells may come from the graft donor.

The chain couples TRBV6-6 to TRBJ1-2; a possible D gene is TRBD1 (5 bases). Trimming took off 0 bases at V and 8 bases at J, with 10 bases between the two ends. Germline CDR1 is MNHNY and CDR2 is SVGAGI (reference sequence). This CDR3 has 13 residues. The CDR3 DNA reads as TGTGCCAGCAGTTACTCGAGAGGGGAAGGCTACACCTTC. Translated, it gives CASSYSRGEGYTF.

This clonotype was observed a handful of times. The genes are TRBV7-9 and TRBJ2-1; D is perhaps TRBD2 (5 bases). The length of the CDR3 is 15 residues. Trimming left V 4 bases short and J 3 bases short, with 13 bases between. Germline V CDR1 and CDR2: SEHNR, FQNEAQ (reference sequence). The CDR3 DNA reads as TGTGCCAGCAGCTCGAGCGGCATGAACTACAATGAGCAGTTCTTC. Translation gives CASSSSGMNYNEQFF.

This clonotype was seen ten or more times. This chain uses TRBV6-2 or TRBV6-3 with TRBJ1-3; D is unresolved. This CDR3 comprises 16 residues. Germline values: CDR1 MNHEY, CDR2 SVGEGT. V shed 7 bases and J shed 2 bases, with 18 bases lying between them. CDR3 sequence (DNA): TGTGCCAGCATGGATGCAAAGCCCAGGCCTGGAAACACCATATATTTT. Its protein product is CASMDAKPRPGNTIYF.

The CDR3 bases are TGCAGTGCCGTCATTGGGGCGACAGGCCAAGAGACCCAGTACTTC. It translates to CSAVIGATGQETQYF. This rearrangement joins TRBV20-1 to TRBJ2-5; D may be TRBD1 (6 bases). Germline values: CDR1 DFQATT, CDR2 SNEGSKA (reference sequence). V was cut by 6 bases and J by 1 base, with 18 bases left in between. CDR3 length: 15 residues.

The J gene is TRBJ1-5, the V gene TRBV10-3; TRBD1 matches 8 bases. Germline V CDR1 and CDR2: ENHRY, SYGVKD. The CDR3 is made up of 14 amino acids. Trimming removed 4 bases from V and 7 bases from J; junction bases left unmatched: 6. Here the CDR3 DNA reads TGTGCCATCAGTGCCACAGGGGGAGAGCAGCCCCAGCATTTT. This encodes CAISATGGEQPQHF.

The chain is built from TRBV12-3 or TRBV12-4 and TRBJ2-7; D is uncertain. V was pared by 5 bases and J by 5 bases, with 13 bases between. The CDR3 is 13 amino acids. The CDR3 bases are TGTGCCAGCAGTACACGACTGCCTGACGAGCAGTACTTC. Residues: CASSTRLPDEQYF.

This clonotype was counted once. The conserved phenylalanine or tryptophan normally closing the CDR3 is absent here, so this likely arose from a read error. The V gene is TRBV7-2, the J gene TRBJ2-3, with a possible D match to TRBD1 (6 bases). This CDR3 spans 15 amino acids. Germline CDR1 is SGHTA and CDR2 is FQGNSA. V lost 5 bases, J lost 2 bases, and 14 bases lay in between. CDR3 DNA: TGTGCCAGCAGCCCAGGGCACAGGGTCACAGATACGCAGTATATT. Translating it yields CASSPGHRVTDTQYI.

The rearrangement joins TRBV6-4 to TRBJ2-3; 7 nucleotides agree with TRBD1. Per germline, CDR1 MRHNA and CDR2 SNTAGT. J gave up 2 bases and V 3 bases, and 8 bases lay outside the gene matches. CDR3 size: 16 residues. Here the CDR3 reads CASSDGEGASTDTQYF. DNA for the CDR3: TGTGCCAGCAGTGATGGCGAGGGGGCGTCCACAGATACGCAGTATTTT.

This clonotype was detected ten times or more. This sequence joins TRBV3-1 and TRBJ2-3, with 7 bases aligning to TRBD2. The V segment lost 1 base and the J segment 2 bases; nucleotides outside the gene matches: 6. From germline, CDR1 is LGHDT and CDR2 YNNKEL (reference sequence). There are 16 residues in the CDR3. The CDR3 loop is CASSQASSGATDTQYF. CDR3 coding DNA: TGTGCCAGCAGCCAAGCGTCTAGCGGCGCCACAGATACGCAGTATTTT.

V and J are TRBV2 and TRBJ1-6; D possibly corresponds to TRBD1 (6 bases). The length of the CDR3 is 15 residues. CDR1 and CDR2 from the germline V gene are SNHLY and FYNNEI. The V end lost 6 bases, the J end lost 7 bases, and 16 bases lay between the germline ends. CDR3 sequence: CASRIGGARNSPLHF. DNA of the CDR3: TGTGCCAGCAGAATCGGGGGCGCGAGAAATTCACCCCTCCACTTT. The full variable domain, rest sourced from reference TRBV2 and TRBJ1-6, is EPEVTQTPSHQVTQMGQEVILRCVPISNHLYFYWYRQILGQKVEFLVSFYNNEISEKSEIFDDQFSVERPDGSNFTLKIRSTKLEDSAMYFCASRIGGARNSPLHFGNGTRLTVT.

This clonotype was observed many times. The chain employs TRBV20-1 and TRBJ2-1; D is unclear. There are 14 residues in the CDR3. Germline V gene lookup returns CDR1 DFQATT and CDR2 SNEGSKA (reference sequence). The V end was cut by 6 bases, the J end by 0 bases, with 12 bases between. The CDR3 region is CSASPGFSYNEQFF. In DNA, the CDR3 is TGCAGTGCCTCGCCTGGATTCTCCTACAATGAGCAGTTCTTC.

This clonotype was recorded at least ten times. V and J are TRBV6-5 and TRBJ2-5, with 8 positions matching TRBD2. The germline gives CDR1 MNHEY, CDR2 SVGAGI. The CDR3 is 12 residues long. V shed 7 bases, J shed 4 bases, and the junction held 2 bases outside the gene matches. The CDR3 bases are TGTGCCAGCACTCGGGGGGGAGAGACCCAGTACTTC. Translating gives CASTRGGETQYF.

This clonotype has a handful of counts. The CDR3 DNA is TGTGCCAGCAGTTTGCCGTCCCGGGGGGCCTCCTACGAGCAGTACTTC. The encoded protein is CASSLPSRGASYEQYF. This chain links TRBV12-3 or TRBV12-4 with TRBJ2-7; D is perhaps TRBD2 (7 bases). Trimming pared 3 bases from V and 0 bases from J, leaving 15 bases between. This CDR3 spans 16 amino acids.

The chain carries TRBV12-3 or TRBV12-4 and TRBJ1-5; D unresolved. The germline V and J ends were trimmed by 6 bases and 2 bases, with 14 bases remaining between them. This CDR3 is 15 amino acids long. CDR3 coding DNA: TGTGCCAGCAGCTTCGGGTCAGCCGGCAATCAGCCCCAGCATTTT. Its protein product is CASSFGSAGNQPQHF.

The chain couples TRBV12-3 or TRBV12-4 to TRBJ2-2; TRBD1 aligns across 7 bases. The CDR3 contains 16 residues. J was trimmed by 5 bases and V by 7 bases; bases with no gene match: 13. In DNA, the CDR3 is TGTGCCAGCACCCTAGATGACAGGGTGGATACCGGGGAGCTGTTTTTT. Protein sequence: CASTLDDRVDTGELFF.

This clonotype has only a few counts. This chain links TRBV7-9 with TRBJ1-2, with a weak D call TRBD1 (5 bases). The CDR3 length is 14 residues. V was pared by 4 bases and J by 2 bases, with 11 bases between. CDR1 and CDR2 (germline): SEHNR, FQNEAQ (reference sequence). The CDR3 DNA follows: TGTGCCAGCAGCTCGGGACGGCTCAACTATGGCTACACCTTC. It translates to CASSSGRLNYGYTF.

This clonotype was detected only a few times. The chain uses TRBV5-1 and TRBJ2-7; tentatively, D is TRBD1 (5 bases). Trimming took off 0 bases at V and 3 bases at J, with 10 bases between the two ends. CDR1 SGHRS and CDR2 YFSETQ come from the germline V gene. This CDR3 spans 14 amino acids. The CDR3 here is CASSLGQSYYEQYF. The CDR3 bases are TGCGCCAGCAGCTTGGGACAGTCATACTACGAGCAGTACTTC. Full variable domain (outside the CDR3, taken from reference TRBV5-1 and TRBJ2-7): KAGVTQTPRYLIKTRGQQVTLSCSPISGHRSVSWYQQTPGQGLQFLFEYFSETQRNKGNFPGRFSGRQFSNSRSEMNVSTLELGDSALYLCASSLGQSYYEQYFGPGTRLTVT.

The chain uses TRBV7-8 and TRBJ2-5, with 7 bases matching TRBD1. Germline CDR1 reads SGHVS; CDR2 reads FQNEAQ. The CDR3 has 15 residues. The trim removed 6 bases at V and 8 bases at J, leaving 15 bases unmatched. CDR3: CASRLRGTVKYTQYF. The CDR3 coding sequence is TGTGCCAGCAGGTTAAGGGGGACAGTTAAATATACCCAGTACTTC.

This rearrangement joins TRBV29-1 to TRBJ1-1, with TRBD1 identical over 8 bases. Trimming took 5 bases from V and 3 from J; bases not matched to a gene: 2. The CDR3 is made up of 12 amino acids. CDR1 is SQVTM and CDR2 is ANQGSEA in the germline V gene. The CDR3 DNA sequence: TGCAGCGTTCAGACAGGGGACACTGAAGCTTTCTTT. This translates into CSVQTGDTEAFF.

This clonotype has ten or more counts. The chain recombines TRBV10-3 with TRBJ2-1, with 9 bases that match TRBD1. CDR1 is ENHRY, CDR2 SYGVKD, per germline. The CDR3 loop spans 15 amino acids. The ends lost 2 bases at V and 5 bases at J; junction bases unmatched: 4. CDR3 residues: CAISEDRGNDNEQFF. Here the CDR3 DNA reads TGTGCCATCAGTGAGGACAGGGGGAATGACAATGAGCAGTTCTTC.

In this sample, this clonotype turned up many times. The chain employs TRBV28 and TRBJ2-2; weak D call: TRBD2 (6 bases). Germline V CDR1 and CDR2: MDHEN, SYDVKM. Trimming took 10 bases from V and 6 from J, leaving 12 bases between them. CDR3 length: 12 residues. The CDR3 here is CAILALPGELFF. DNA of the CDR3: TGTGCCATACTAGCTCTGCCCGGGGAGCTGTTTTTT.

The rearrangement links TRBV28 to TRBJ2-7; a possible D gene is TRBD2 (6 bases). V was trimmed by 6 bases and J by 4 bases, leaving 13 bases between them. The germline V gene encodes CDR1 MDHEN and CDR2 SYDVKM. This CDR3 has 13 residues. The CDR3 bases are TGTGCCAGCAGACCCTCGGGGGTTTACGAGCAGTACGTC. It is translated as CASRPSGVYEQYV.

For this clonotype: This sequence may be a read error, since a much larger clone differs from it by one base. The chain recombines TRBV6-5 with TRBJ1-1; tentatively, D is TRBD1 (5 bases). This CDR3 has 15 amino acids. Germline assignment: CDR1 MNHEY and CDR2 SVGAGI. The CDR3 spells CASSYSVGGNTQAFF. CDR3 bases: TGTGCCAGCAGTTACTCGGTGGGGGGGAACACTCAAGCTTTCTTT.

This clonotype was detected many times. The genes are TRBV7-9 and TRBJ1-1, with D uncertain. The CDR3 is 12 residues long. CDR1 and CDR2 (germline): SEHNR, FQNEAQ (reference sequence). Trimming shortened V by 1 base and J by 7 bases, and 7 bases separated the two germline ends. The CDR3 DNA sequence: TGTGCCAGCAGCTTAGGGGAGCGTGAAGCTTTCTTT. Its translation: CASSLGEREAFF.

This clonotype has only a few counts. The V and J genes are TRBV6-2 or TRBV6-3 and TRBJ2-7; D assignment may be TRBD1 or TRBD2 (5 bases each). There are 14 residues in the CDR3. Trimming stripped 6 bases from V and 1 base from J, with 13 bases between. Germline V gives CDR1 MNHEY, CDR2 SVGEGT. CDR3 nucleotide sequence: TGTGCCAGCAGCCCCAACAGGAGGTCCTACGAGCAGTACTTC. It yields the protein CASSPNRRSYEQYF.